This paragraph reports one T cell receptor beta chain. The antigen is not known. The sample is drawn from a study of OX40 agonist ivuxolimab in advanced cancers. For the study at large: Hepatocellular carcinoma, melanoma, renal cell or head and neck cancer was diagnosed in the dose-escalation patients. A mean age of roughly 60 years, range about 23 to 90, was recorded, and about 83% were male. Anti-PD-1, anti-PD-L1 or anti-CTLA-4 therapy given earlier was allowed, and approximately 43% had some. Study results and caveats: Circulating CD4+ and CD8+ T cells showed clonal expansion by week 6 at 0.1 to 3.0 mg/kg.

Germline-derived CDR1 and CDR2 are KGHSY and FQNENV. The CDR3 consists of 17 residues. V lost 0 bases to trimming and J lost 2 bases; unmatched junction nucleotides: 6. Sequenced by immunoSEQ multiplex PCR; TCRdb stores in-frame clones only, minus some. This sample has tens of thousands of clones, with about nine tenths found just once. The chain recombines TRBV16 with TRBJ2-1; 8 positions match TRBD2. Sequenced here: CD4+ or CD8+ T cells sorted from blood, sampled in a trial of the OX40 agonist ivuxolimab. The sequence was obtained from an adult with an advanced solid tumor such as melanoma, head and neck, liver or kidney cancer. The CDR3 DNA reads TGTGCCAGCAGCCAATCTGCGGGGGGACCCCCCTACAATGAGCAGTTCTTC. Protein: CASSQSAGGPPYNEQFF.